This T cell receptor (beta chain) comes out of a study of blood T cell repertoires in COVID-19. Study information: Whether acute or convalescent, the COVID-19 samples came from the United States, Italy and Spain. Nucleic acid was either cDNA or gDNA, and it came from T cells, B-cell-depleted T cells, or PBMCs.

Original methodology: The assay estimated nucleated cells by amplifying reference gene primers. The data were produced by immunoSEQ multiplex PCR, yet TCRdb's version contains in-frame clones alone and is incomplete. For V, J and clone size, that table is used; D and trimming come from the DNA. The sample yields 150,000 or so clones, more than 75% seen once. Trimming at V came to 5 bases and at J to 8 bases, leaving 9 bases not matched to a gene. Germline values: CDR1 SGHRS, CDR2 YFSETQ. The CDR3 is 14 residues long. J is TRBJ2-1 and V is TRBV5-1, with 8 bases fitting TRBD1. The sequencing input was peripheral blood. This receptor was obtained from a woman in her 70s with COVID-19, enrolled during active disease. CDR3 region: CASRDGTGDHEQFF. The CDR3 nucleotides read TGCGCCAGCAGGGATGGGACAGGTGACCATGAGCAGTTCTTC.